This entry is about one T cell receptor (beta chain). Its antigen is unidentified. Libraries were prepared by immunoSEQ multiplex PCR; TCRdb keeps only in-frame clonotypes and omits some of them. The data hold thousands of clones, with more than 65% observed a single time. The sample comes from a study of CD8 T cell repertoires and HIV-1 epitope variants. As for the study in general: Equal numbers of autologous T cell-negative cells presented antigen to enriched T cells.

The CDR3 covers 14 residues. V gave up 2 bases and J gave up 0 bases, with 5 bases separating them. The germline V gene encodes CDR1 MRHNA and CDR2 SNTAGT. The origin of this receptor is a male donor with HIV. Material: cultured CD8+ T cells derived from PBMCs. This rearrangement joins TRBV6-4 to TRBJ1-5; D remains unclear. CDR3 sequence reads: CASSDRLSNQPQHF. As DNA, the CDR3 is TGTGCCAGCAGTGACCGGCTTAGCAATCAGCCCCAGCATTTT.